A single sample gave rise to the 7 T cell receptor beta chains below, sequenced in a study of shared clonotypes between healthy human individuals. Assay used: immunoSEQ multiplex PCR; TCRdb lists only in-frame clones, some missing. The table records approximately 940,000 clones, around three quarters of them present only once. Sequencing used memory CD4+ T cells sorted from blood. Stated subset: CD45RA-negative fraction. Source of these receptors: a man aged 18-30 years in good health.

This rearrangement joins TRBV7-8 to TRBJ1-4; D remains ambiguous. The CDR3 has 14 amino acids. Germline V CDR1 and CDR2: SGHVS, FQNEAQ. Trimming pared 6 bases from V and 8 bases from J, leaving 16 bases between. The chain's CDR3 is CASRGEGLGEKLFF. In nucleotides, the CDR3 is TGTGCCAGCAGGGGTGAAGGGTTGGGGGAAAAACTGTTTTTT.

This clone was seen more than once but under ten times. V and J are TRBV2 and TRBJ1-5; D unresolved. The CDR3 is 13 amino acids. Looked up from germline, CDR1 is SNHLY and CDR2 is FYNNEI. The V gene lost 7 bases and the J gene lost 0 bases, with 7 bases spanning the gap. The CDR3 DNA follows: TGTGCCAGCATGGGCTATAGCAATCAGCCCCAGCATTTT. This codes for CASMGYSNQPQHF.

This chain connects TRBV6-1 to TRBJ1-1; a possible D gene is TRBD1 (5 bases). CDR1 is MNHNS, CDR2 SASEGT, per germline. V dropped 2 bases and J dropped 11 bases, with 18 bases sitting between them. CDR3 size: 14 residues. The CDR3 loop is CASSENLGAPGAFF. In nucleotides, the CDR3 is TGTGCCAGCAGTGAAAATTTAGGGGCCCCTGGGGCTTTCTTT.

CDR3 in amino acids: CASSFQGGLSSYEQYF. Written as DNA, the CDR3 is TGTGCCAGCAGCTTCCAGGGCGGTTTGAGCTCCTACGAGCAGTACTTC. The chain is built from TRBV5-5 and TRBJ2-7; maybe TRBD1 (5 bases). V dropped 2 bases and J dropped 0 bases, with 15 bases sitting between them. Looked up from germline, CDR1 is SGHKS and CDR2 is YYEKEE (reference sequence). The CDR3 covers 16 residues.

Details on this clone: This likely stems from a read error, as it lies one base from a far larger clone. This sample includes further DNA sequences coding for the same CDR3. The rearrangement joins TRBV4-1 to TRBJ1-2; TRBD1 matches 8 bases. Per the germline V gene, CDR1 is MGHRA and CDR2 is YSYEKL. V trimming: 3 bases; J trimming: 8 bases; junction bases outside the gene matches: 8. The CDR3 runs 14 residues. Written as DNA, the CDR3 is TGCGCCAGCAGCCACCTCTTAGGACAGGGAGGCTACACCTTC. Residues: CASSHLLGQGGYTF.

The CDR3 DNA is TGTGCCTGGAGTATGGGGGGCACCTATGGCTACACCTTC. Translation gives CAWSMGGTYGYTF. V is TRBV30 and J is TRBJ1-2; tentatively, D is TRBD1 (6 bases). With 2 bases removed from V and 4 bases from J, the gap between germline ends came to 11 bases. Per germline, CDR1 GTSNPN and CDR2 SVGIG (reference sequence). The length of the CDR3 is 13 residues.

The gene calls are TRBV28 and TRBJ1-6, with 8 positions matching TRBD1. From germline, CDR1 is MDHEN and CDR2 SYDVKM. The CDR3 extends over 15 amino acids. After removal of 9 bases from V and 3 bases from J, the junction contained 7 bases not matched to a gene. The CDR3 sequence: CASKTGTGYNSPLHF. For the CDR3, the DNA is TGTGCCAGTAAGACCGGGACAGGCTATAATTCACCCCTCCACTTT.